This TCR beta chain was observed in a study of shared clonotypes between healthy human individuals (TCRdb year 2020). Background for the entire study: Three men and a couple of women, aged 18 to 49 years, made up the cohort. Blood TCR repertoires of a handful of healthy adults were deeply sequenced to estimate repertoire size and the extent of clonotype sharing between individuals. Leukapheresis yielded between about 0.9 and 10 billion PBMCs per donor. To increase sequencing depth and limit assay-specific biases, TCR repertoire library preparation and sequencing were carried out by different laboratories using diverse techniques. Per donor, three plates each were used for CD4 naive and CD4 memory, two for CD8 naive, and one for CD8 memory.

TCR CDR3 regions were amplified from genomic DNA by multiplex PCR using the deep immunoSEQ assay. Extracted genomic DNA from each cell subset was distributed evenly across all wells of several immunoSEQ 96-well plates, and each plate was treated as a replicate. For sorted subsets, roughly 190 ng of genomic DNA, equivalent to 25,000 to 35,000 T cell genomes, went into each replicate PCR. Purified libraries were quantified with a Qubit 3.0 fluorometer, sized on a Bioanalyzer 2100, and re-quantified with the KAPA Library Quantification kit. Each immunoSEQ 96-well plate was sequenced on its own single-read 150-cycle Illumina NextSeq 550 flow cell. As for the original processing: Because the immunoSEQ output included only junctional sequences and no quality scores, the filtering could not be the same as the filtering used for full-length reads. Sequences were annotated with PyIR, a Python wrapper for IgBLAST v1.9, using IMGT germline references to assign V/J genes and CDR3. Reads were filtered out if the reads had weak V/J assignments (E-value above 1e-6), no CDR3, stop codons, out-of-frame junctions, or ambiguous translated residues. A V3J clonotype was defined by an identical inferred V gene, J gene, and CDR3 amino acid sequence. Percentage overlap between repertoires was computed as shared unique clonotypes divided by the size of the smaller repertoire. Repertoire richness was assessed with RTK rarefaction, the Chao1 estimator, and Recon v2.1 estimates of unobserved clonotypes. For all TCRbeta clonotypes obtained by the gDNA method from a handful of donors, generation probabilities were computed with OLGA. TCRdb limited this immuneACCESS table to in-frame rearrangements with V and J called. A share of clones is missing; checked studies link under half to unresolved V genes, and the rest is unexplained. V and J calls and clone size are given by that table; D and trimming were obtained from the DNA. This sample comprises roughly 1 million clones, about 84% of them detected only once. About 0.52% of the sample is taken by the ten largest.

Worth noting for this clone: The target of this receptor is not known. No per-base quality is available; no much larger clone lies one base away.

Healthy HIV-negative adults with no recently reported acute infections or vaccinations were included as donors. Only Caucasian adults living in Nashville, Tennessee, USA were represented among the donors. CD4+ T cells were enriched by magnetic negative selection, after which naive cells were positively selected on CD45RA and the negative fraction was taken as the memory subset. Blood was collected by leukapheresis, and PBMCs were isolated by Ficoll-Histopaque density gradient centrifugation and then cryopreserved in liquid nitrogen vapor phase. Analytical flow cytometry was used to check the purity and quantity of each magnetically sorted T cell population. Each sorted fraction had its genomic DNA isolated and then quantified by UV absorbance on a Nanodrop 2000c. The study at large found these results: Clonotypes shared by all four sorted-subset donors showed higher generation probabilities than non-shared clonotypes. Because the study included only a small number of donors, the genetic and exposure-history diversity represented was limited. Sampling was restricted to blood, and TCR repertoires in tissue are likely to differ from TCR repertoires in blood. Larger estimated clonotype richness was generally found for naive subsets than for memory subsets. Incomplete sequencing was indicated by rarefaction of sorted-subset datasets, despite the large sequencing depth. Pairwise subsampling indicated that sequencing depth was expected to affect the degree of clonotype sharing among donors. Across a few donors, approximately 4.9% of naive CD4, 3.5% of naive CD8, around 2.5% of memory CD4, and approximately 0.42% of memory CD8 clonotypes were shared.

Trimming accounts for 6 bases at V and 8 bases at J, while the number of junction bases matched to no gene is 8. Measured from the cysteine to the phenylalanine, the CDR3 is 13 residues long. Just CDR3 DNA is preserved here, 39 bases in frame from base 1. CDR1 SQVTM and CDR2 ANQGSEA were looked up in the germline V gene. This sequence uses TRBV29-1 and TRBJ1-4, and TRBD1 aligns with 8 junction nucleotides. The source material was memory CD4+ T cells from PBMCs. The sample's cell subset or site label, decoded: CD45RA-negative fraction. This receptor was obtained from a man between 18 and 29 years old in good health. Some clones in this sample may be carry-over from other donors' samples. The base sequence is TGCAGCGTACTCAGGGGGCTCGGGGAAAAACTGTTTTTT. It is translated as CSVLRGLGEKLFF.